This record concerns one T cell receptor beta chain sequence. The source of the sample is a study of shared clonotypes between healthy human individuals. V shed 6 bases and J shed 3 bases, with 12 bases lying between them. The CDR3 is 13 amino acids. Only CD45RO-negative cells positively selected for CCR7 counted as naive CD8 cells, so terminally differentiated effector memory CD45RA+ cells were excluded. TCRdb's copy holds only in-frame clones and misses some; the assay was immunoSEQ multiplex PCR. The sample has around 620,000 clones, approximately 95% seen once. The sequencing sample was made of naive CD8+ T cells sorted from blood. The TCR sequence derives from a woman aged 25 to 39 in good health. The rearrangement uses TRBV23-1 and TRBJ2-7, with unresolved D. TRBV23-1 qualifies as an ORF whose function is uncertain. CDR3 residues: CASSRKWGYEQYF. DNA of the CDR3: TGCGCCAGCAGCAGGAAGTGGGGCTACGAGCAGTACTTC.